Below, 29 T cell receptor beta chains from the same sample are listed, as sequenced in a study of vaccination effects on CD4 cells after COVID-19 (dated by TCRdb to between 2021 and 2023). These receptors' antigens are unknown. Libraries were built with the immunoSEQ multiplex PCR assay. In TCRdb, the immuneACCESS table is reduced to in-frame sequences with V and J assigned. These tables do not hold every clone; where another copy was compared, an unresolved V gene accounts for under half, and the others remain unexplained. The sample table shows under 65,000 clones, and approximately 79% are seen once. The ten largest clones add up to about 2.2% of the sample. To identify antigen-specific CD4+ T cell clonotypes by their expansion, the ViraFEST assay first stimulated PBMC with viral peptide pools and then applied TCR sequencing. After around eleven days of culture, CD4+ T cells were isolated with the EasySep CD4+ T cell isolation kit.

The sequences come from CD4+ T cells from PBMCs cultured with HCoV-229E spike peptides, collected before COVID-19 vaccination. The cell subset or site label corresponds to: HCoV-229E spike overlapping peptide pool stimulation. The origin of the receptors is a human donor who received a COVID-19 vaccine.

The gene calls are TRBV2 and TRBJ2-5, with TRBD1 as a possible D gene (7 bases). V dropped 1 base and J dropped 5 bases, with 11 bases sitting between them. The CDR3 runs to 14 residues. Germline assignment: CDR1 SNHLY and CDR2 FYNNEI. As DNA, the CDR3 is TGTGCCAGCAGTGAAGGGACAGGAGGGGAGACCCAGTACTTC. Encoded protein: CASSEGTGGETQYF. The full variable domain, completed using reference TRBV2 and TRBJ2-5, is EPEVTQTPSHQVTQMGQEVILRCVPISNHLYFYWYRQILGQKVEFLVSFYNNEISEKSEIFDDQFSVERPDGSNFTLKIRSTKLEDSAMYFCASSEGTGGETQYFGPGTRLLVL.

The V and J genes are TRBV29-1 and TRBJ2-1, with D possibly TRBD2 on 7 matching bases. The CDR3 sequence is 13 residues long. Germline lookup yields CDR1 SQVTM and CDR2 ANQGSEA. Trimming shortened V by 4 bases and J by 4 bases, and 11 bases separated the two germline ends. In nucleotides, the CDR3 is TGCAGCGTTGTGGGGGGGCCTTACAATGAGCAGTTCTTC. Amino acid sequence: CSVVGGPYNEQFF.

The V and J genes are TRBV2 and TRBJ2-5; D could derive from TRBD1 or TRBD2 (6 bases each). The ends were cut back, 4 bases at V and 1 base at J, with 22 bases in the middle. Germline V gives CDR1 SNHLY, CDR2 FYNNEI. The CDR3 contains 18 residues. The CDR3, as DNA: TGTGCCAGCAGTGCTCCGTACGGGGGCGCCGCCCCCCAAGAGACCCAGTACTTC. This encodes CASSAPYGGAAPQETQYF.

V usage is TRBV5-6 and J usage is TRBJ1-6; unclear D gene. From germline, CDR1 is SGHDT and CDR2 YYEEEE. The CDR3 contains 14 residues. V was shortened by 0 bases and J by 10 bases, with 11 bases between the two germline ends. This CDR3 is CASSLGSPGSPLHF. The CDR3 region has the DNA TGTGCCAGCAGCTTGGGCAGTCCGGGATCACCCCTCCACTTT.

The V call is TRBV9, the J call TRBJ1-2; 7 bases fit TRBD1. The CDR3 has 16 residues. Germline assignment: CDR1 SGDLS and CDR2 YYNGEE. Losses at the gene ends were 4 bases for V and 5 bases for J; bases not matched to a gene: 14. Written as DNA, the CDR3 is TGTGCCAGCAGCCCCCAGGGGGGGGTTATCTTGTATGGCTACACCTTC. Protein sequence: CASSPQGGVILYGYTF.

J is TRBJ2-3 and V is TRBV15, with 7 bases matching TRBD1. V shed 1 base, J shed 1 base, and the junction held 5 bases outside the gene matches. The CDR3 extends over 16 amino acids. Germline values: CDR1 LNHNV, CDR2 YYDKDF (reference sequence). CDR3 bases: TGTGCCACCAGCAGAGTGAACACAGGGGGCACAGATACGCAGTATTTT. It specifies CATSRVNTGGTDTQYF.

The rearrangement joins TRBV4-2 to TRBJ1-5; a weak D match, TRBD1 (5 bases). V lost 0 bases to trimming and J lost 2 bases, with 14 bases between them. The CDR3 loop spans 17 amino acids. CDR1 is LGHNA and CDR2 is YNFKEQ in the germline V gene. CDR3: CASSQDPARVGNQPQHF. CDR3 DNA: TGTGCCAGCAGCCAAGATCCCGCCAGGGTGGGCAATCAGCCCCAGCATTTT.

This clone is a singleton in its sample. The CDR3 DNA sequence: TGCGCCAGCAGCAGAACAGGGGATTCACCCCTCCACTTT. This translates into CASSRTGDSPLHF. The J gene is TRBJ1-6, the V gene TRBV5-1; 7 nucleotides agree with TRBD1. Germline trimming cut 4 bases from V and 8 bases from J; bases unmatched to any gene: 3. Germline V gives CDR1 SGHRS, CDR2 YFSETQ. The CDR3 spans 13 residues.

The table lists this clone with a count of one. The V call is TRBV5-1, the J call TRBJ1-2; 9 nucleotides align to TRBD1. The V gene's germline CDR1 is SGHRS and CDR2 YFSETQ. The V gene end was trimmed by 3 bases and the J gene end by 2 bases; junction bases not matched to a gene: 11. The CDR3 is 17 amino acids. The CDR3 here is CASSSRTGVQGNYGYTF. For the CDR3, the DNA is TGCGCCAGCAGCTCTAGGACAGGGGTTCAAGGGAACTATGGCTACACCTTC.

The rearrangement uses TRBV7-9 and TRBJ2-2, with a tentative D call TRBD1 (6 bases). Germline-derived CDR1 and CDR2 are SEHNR and FQNEAQ (reference sequence). V lost 2 bases and J 4 bases, leaving 8 bases between the germline ends. The CDR3 extends over 14 amino acids. CDR3 bases: TGTGCCAGCAGCTTAACAGGGCCCACCGGGGAGCTGTTTTTT. As protein: CASSLTGPTGELFF.

The rearrangement links TRBV6-6 to TRBJ2-3; no firm D call. The CDR3 is 15 amino acids. The V gene lost 6 bases and the J gene lost 1 base, with 14 bases spanning the gap. CDR1 and CDR2 (germline): MNHNY, SVGAGI (reference sequence). The CDR3, as DNA: TGTGCCAGCAGCCGGACGGCCCCTGGCACAGATACGCAGTATTTT. This codes for CASSRTAPGTDTQYF.

The rearrangement joins TRBV12-3 or TRBV12-4 to TRBJ2-3; no firm D call. V shed 4 bases and J shed 5 bases, with 4 bases lying between them. This CDR3 region has 11 residues. The CDR3: CASSSRDTQYF. The CDR3 DNA reads as TGTGCCAGCAGTTCTAGAGATACGCAGTATTTT.

The rearrangement joins TRBV28 to TRBJ1-1; perhaps TRBD1 as D (6 bases). CDR1 and CDR2 from the germline V gene are MDHEN and SYDVKM. Trimming took 4 bases from V and 0 from J, leaving 9 bases between them. The CDR3 totals 14 residues. The DNA of the CDR3 is TGTGCCAGCAGTTCTCAGGGGTTGAACACTGAAGCTTTCTTT. Residues: CASSSQGLNTEAFF.

The J gene is TRBJ2-5, the V gene TRBV29-1; 7 bases match TRBD1. Trimming at V came to 4 bases and at J to 2 bases, leaving 1 base not matched to a gene. CDR1 and CDR2 from the germline V gene are SQVTM and ANQGSEA. The CDR3 extends over 12 amino acids. CDR3 sequence reads: CSVVTGQETQYF. DNA of the CDR3: TGCAGCGTTGTGACAGGGCAAGAGACCCAGTACTTC.

The chain joins TRBV6-5 to TRBJ1-5; 9 bases match TRBD1. V shed 9 bases and J 5 bases; nucleotides not matched to a gene: 5. Germline values: CDR1 MNHEY, CDR2 SVGAGI. The CDR3 has 13 amino acids. CDR3 sequence reads: CARLQGAYQPQHF. The DNA of the CDR3 is TGTGCCAGACTACAGGGGGCGTATCAGCCCCAGCATTTT.

V and J are TRBV5-1 and TRBJ2-2, with TRBD1 identical over 9 bases. The CDR3 is made up of 14 amino acids. CDR1 and CDR2 from the germline V gene are SGHRS and YFSETQ. Trimming removed 3 bases from V and 6 bases from J; junction bases left unmatched: 3. The CDR3 is CASSWDRESGELFF. The CDR3 DNA sequence: TGCGCCAGCAGCTGGGACAGGGAGTCCGGGGAGCTGTTTTTT.

The V gene is TRBV5-1, the J gene TRBJ1-3; 10 positions agree with TRBD1. The length of the CDR3 is 18 residues. CDR1 SGHRS and CDR2 YFSETQ come from the germline V gene. J was trimmed by 2 bases and V by 3 bases; bases with no gene match: 11. The CDR3 region is CASSYPPGTGETGNTIYF. CDR3 coding DNA: TGCGCCAGCAGCTATCCTCCCGGGACAGGGGAAACTGGAAACACCATATATTTT.

The CDR3 here is CASSSPGLAGGRGEQFF. CDR3 sequence (DNA): TGTGCCAGCAGCTCCCCGGGACTAGCGGGGGGGCGGGGTGAGCAGTTCTTC. The chain joins TRBV7-2 to TRBJ2-1; 16 nucleotides line up with TRBD2. This CDR3 spans 17 amino acids. V lost 4 bases and J lost 9; bases outside the gene matches: 9. Germline assignment: CDR1 SGHTA and CDR2 FQGNSA. Combining the CDR3 with reference TRBV7-2 and TRBJ2-1 gives the whole variable domain GAGVSQSPSNKVTEKGKDVELRCDPISGHTALYWYRQSLGQGLEFLIYFQGNSAPDKSGLPSDRFSAERTGGSVSTLTIQRTQQEDSAVYLCASSSPGLAGGRGEQFFGPGTRLTVL.

The rearrangement uses TRBV19 and TRBJ2-1; no clear D. CDR1 and CDR2 (germline): LNHDA, SQIVND (reference sequence). This CDR3 has 15 amino acids. Trimming took off 1 base at V and 6 bases at J, with 13 bases between the two ends. CDR3 in DNA: TGTGCCAGTAGTATAGCTCGTATACCCCCCAATGAGCAGTTCTTC. Protein sequence: CASSIARIPPNEQFF.

The chain joins TRBV9 to TRBJ2-5, with 7 nucleotides matching TRBD2. This CDR3 has 18 residues. CDR1 is SGDLS and CDR2 is YYNGEE in the germline V gene. Losses at the gene ends were 3 bases for V and 0 bases for J; bases not matched to a gene: 14. The CDR3 DNA reads TGTGCCAGCAGCGCCTCAACTCCCTCCGGGACTAACCAAGAGACCCAGTACTTC. Protein product: CASSASTPSGTNQETQYF.

In its sample, this clone was seen a few times. The chain carries TRBV6-5 and TRBJ2-1; D unresolved. Germline V gene lookup returns CDR1 MNHEY and CDR2 SVGAGI. V lost 7 bases and J 1 base, leaving 8 bases between the germline ends. The CDR3 consists of 13 residues. CDR3 nucleotides: TGTGCCAGCAAGGACGCTTCCTACAATGAGCAGTTCTTC. Protein product: CASKDASYNEQFF.

The chain employs TRBV7-8 and TRBJ2-6; D might be TRBD1 or TRBD2, each matching 5 bases. Germline V lookup: CDR1 SGHVS, CDR2 FQNEAQ. CDR3 length equals 15 residues. The V gene lost 3 bases and the J gene lost 2 bases, with 8 bases spanning the gap. CDR3 in DNA: TGTGCCAGCAGCTTGGGGACGGCTGGGGCCAACGTCCTGACTTTC. Translated: CASSLGTAGANVLTF. Looking up the rest from reference TRBV7-8 and TRBJ2-6 gives the full variable domain: GAGVSQSPRYKVAKRGQDVALRCDPISGHVSLFWYQQALGQGPEFLTYFQNEAQLDKSGLPSDRFFAERPEGSVSTLKIQRTQQEDSAVYLCASSLGTAGANVLTFGAGSRLTVL.

The rearrangement links TRBV5-8 to TRBJ2-7; D remains ambiguous. The V gene's germline CDR1 is SGHTS and CDR2 YDEGEE. Between the trimmed V and J ends, which lost 4 bases and 0 bases, there was a span of 14 bases. CDR3 length: 15 amino acids. The CDR3 loop reads CASSPWASSSYEQYV. DNA for the CDR3: TGTGCCAGCAGCCCCTGGGCTTCGAGCTCCTACGAGCAGTACGTC.

This chain connects TRBV27 to TRBJ2-5, with a weak D call TRBD2 (5 bases). CDR3 size: 17 residues. V lost 4 bases, J lost 1 base, and 19 bases lay in between. Germline CDR1 reads MNHEY; CDR2 reads SMNVEV (reference sequence). The CDR3 DNA reads TGTGCCAGCAGTTCCTCCGACTACTGGGGTCTCCAAGAGACCCAGTACTTC. Amino acid sequence: CASSSSDYWGLQETQYF.

The chain recombines TRBV24-1 with TRBJ1-2; D is possibly TRBD1 (5 bases). The CDR3 covers 14 residues. Germline CDR1 is KGHDR and CDR2 is SFDVKD. Trimming took 4 bases from V and 4 from J, leaving 12 bases between them. CDR3 region: CATSEGGVSYGYTF. Here the CDR3 DNA reads TGTGCCACCAGTGAAGGAGGGGTTAGCTATGGCTACACCTTC.

The rearrangement joins TRBV3-1 (or the pseudogene TRBV3-2) to TRBJ2-3, with 12 bases that match TRBD2. The germline gives CDR1 LGHDT, CDR2 YNNKEL (reference sequence). V trimming: 4 bases; J trimming: 2 bases; junction bases outside the gene matches: 4. The CDR3 sequence is 16 residues long. CDR3 region: CASSRRLAGDTDTQYF. The CDR3 nucleotides read TGTGCCAGCAGCCGAAGACTAGCGGGGGACACAGATACGCAGTATTTT.

The chain links TRBV10-1 to TRBJ2-3; maybe TRBD2 (5 bases). Trimming pared 3 bases from V and 0 bases from J, leaving 7 bases between. This CDR3 contains 14 residues. The germline CDR1 and CDR2 sequences are WNHNN and SYGVQD (reference sequence). The CDR3 nucleotides are TGCGCCAGCAGTGACCAGCGGAGCACAGATACGCAGTATTTT. This translates into CASSDQRSTDTQYF.

The V gene is TRBV12-1, the J gene TRBJ1-3. TRBV12-1 is a recognized pseudogene. The length of the CDR3 is 16 residues. The CDR3 sequence is CASSGGTSDLGNTIYF. CDR3 nucleotide sequence: TGTGCCAGCAGCGGGGGGACCTCGGATCTAGGAAACACCATATATTTT.

This clone was detected a few times. This chain joins TRBV6-5 and TRBJ1-2; 8 nucleotides agree with TRBD1. The germline gives CDR1 MNHEY, CDR2 SVGAGI. This CDR3 region has 11 residues. V lost 10 bases, J lost 7 bases, and 5 bases stayed unmatched. The CDR3 protein is CATRTGFGYTF. DNA of the CDR3: TGTGCCACCAGGACAGGGTTTGGCTACACCTTC.